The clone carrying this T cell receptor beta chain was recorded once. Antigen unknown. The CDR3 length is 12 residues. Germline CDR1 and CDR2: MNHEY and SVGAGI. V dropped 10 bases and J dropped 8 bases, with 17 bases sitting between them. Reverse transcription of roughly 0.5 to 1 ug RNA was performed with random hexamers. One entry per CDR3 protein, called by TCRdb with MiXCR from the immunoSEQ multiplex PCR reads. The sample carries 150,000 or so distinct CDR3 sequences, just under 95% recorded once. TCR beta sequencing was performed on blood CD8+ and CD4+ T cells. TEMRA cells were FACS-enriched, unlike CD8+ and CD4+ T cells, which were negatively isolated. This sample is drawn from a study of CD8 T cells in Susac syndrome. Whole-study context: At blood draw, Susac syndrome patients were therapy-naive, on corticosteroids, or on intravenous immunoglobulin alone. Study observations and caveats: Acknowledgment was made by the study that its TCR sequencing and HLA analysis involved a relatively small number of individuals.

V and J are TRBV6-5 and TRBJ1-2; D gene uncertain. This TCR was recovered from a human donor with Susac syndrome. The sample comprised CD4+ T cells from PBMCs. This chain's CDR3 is CATYTPTRGYTF. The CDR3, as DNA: TGTGCCACCTATACCCCGACTCGGGGCTACACCTTC.